The 16 T cell receptor beta chains presented below share a single source sample, sequenced in a study of cytomegalovirus exposure and HLA in healthy donors. PCR employed 60 Vbeta and 13 Jbeta primers. The assay was immunoSEQ multiplex PCR, and TCRdb's table has in-frame clones only and misses some. The sample holds 250,000 or so clones; about 84% are singletons and the top ten take 1.3%. The sample comprised PBMCs. All receptors come from a human donor in good health.

This clone was seen only once. This chain connects TRBV29-1 to TRBJ2-7; TRBD1 might be the D (6 bases). Trimming took off 7 bases at V and 7 bases at J, with 23 bases between the two ends. The CDR3 is 14 residues long. From germline, CDR1 is SQVTM and CDR2 ANQGSEA. The CDR3 loop reads CSARTDLFSWEQYF. CDR3 nucleotide sequence: TGCAGCGCAAGGACAGATCTGTTCTCCTGGGAGCAGTACTTC.

The chain links TRBV5-4 to TRBJ2-3; possibly TRBD2 for D (7 bases). The germline gives CDR1 SGHNT, CDR2 YYREEE (reference sequence). There are 19 residues in the CDR3. V was cut by 1 base and J by 0 bases, with 21 bases left in between. Here the CDR3 reads CASSLLFGGGRGSTDTQYF. The CDR3 DNA is TGTGCCAGCAGCTTGCTCTTCGGGGGCGGGAGAGGGAGCACAGATACGCAGTATTTT.

The V call is TRBV5-1, the J call TRBJ1-4; 12 nucleotides match TRBD1. The J segment lost 5 bases and the V segment lost 7 bases, leaving 3 bases of the junction unmatched. The V gene's germline CDR1 is SGHRS and CDR2 YFSETQ. CDR3 length equals 14 residues. For the CDR3, the DNA is TGCGCCAGCGGGACAGGGGGCCGAAATGAAAAACTGTTTTTT. Residues: CASGTGGRNEKLFF. Based on the CDR3 plus reference TRBV5-1 and TRBJ1-4, the full variable domain is KAGVTQTPRYLIKTRGQQVTLSCSPISGHRSVSWYQQTPGQGLQFLFEYFSETQRNKGNFPGRFSGRQFSNSRSEMNVSTLELGDSALYLCASGTGGRNEKLFFGSGTQLSVL.

This clone was seen only once. This rearrangement joins TRBV6-6 to TRBJ1-4; D is ambiguous. The ends were cut back, 10 bases at V and 5 bases at J, with 8 bases in the middle. Germline loops: CDR1 MNHNY, CDR2 SVGAGI (reference sequence). This CDR3 spans 11 amino acids. The CDR3 coding sequence is TGTGCCACGAGACTAAATGAAAAACTGTTTTTT. Its protein product is CATRLNEKLFF.

The V call is TRBV27, the J call TRBJ1-1, with 7 bases lining up with TRBD1. Germline V lookup: CDR1 MNHEY, CDR2 SMNVEV (reference sequence). The CDR3 sequence is 15 residues long. V dropped 3 bases and J dropped 1; count of bases not matched to a gene: 5. The CDR3 reads CASSLWAGGNTEAFF. As DNA, the CDR3 is TGTGCCAGCAGTTTGTGGGCAGGGGGGAACACTGAAGCTTTCTTT.

The chain is built from TRBV7-9 and TRBJ2-1; D is possibly TRBD2 (6 bases). Germline V CDR1 and CDR2: SEHNR, FQNEAQ (reference sequence). V was trimmed by 4 bases and J by 7 bases, leaving 8 bases between them. This CDR3 has 12 amino acids. The chain's CDR3 is CASSSRGNEQFF. The CDR3 DNA reads TGTGCCAGCAGCTCGCGGGGAAATGAGCAGTTCTTC.

The chain carries TRBV6-6 and TRBJ2-5; 8 positions match TRBD2. This CDR3 contains 15 residues. Germline values: CDR1 MNHNY, CDR2 SVGAGI (reference sequence). With V trimmed by 4 bases and J by 5 bases, 9 bases remained unmatched. The CDR3 nucleotides read TGTGCCAGCAGTTCGGGGGGGAGGGCCGGGGAGACCCAGTACTTC. Translating it yields CASSSGGRAGETQYF.

The chain uses TRBV10-3 and TRBJ2-7; TRBD1 agrees at 8 bases. Germline loops: CDR1 ENHRY, CDR2 SYGVKD. Trimming took 10 bases from V and 1 from J; bases not matched to a gene: 9. There are 14 residues in the CDR3. The CDR3 spells CATTQQGGSYEQYF. The CDR3 DNA reads as TGTGCCACCACCCAACAGGGGGGATCCTACGAGCAGTACTTC.

The chain couples TRBV6-6 to TRBJ1-5; no clear D gene. Germline values: CDR1 MNHNY, CDR2 SVGAGI (reference sequence). Between the trimmed V and J ends, which lost 5 bases and 4 bases, there was a span of 6 bases. CDR3 length equals 12 residues. CDR3 residues: CASSPINQPQHF. CDR3 DNA: TGTGCCAGCAGTCCCATTAATCAGCCCCAGCATTTT.

The genes are TRBV7-9 and TRBJ2-2, with 8 positions matching TRBD2. The trim removed 0 bases at V and 2 bases at J, leaving 8 bases unmatched. The CDR3 runs 18 residues. Germline CDR1 and CDR2: SEHNR and FQNEAQ (reference sequence). The CDR3 coding sequence is TGTGCCAGCAGCTTAGCCCCTACGGGAGGGCCTAACACCGGGGAGCTGTTTTTT. This encodes CASSLAPTGGPNTGELFF.

The rearrangement links TRBV5-1 to TRBJ2-7, with TRBD2 matching 9 bases. Trimming cost V 4 bases and J 7 bases; bases outside gene matches: 15. Germline V gene lookup returns CDR1 SGHRS and CDR2 YFSETQ. This CDR3 contains 16 residues. CDR3 DNA: TGCGCCAGCAGCGCCAAGGGGTTAGCGGGAGCGCGAGAGCAGTACTTC. Protein: CASSAKGLAGAREQYF. The entire variable domain, with the rest obtained from reference TRBV5-1 and TRBJ2-7, is as follows: KAGVTQTPRYLIKTRGQQVTLSCSPISGHRSVSWYQQTPGQGLQFLFEYFSETQRNKGNFPGRFSGRQFSNSRSEMNVSTLELGDSALYLCASSAKGLAGAREQYFGPGTRLTVT.

A few counts support this clone. The V gene is TRBV7-9, the J gene TRBJ2-7, with D possibly being TRBD1 (7 bases). The CDR3 extends over 15 amino acids. V gave up 8 bases and J gave up 3 bases, with 20 bases separating them. The V gene's germline CDR1 is SEHNR and CDR2 FQNEAQ (reference sequence). The CDR3 reads CASGWRGPGDYEQYF. CDR3 DNA: TGTGCCAGCGGGTGGAGGGGGCCGGGGGACTACGAGCAGTACTTC.

The J gene is TRBJ2-7, the V gene TRBV5-4; 7 bases match TRBD1. The CDR3 spans 15 residues. V lost 4 bases to trimming and J lost 4 bases; unmatched junction nucleotides: 11. Germline V gene sequence: CDR1 SGHNT, CDR2 YYREEE (reference sequence). The CDR3 region has the DNA TGTGCCAGCAGCGAAGAGACAGGGTTAGGTTACGAGCAGTACTTC. This gives the protein CASSEETGLGYEQYF.

The chain carries TRBV7-9 and TRBJ2-1; 11 nucleotides line up with TRBD2. Unmatched junction bases numbered 10, after V lost 5 bases and J lost 10 bases. The CDR3 spans 15 residues. Germline V CDR1 and CDR2: SEHNR, FQNEAQ (reference sequence). The CDR3 spells CASSELAGVSSEQFF. The DNA for the CDR3 is TGTGCCAGCAGCGAACTAGCGGGAGTCTCTTCCGAGCAGTTCTTC. The entire variable domain, with the rest obtained from reference TRBV7-9 and TRBJ2-1, is as follows: DTGVSQNPRHKITKRGQNVTFRCDPISEHNRLYWYRQTLGQGPEFLTYFQNEAQLEKSRLLSDRFSAERPKGSFSTLEIQRTEQGDSAMYLCASSELAGVSSEQFFGPGTRLTVL.

This sequence joins TRBV19 and TRBJ2-1; 10 nucleotides line up with TRBD2. The CDR3 contains 15 residues. Germline CDR1 is LNHDA and CDR2 is SQIVND (reference sequence). The junction had 4 bases not matched to a gene; V was cut back by 5 bases and J by 3 bases. CDR3 region: CASSPIAGGYNEQFF. The CDR3 DNA is TGTGCCAGTAGTCCAATAGCGGGAGGCTACAATGAGCAGTTCTTC.

This clone was detected a few times. This chain links TRBV30 with TRBJ2-5, with TRBD1 identical over 7 bases. The V segment lost 2 bases and the J segment 2 bases; nucleotides outside the gene matches: 8. The CDR3 is 15 amino acids. Germline V gene sequence: CDR1 GTSNPN, CDR2 SVGIG (reference sequence). CDR3 bases: TGTGCCTGGAGTTTGAGGGGGCTGGGGCAAGAGACCCAGTACTTC. Translated, it gives CAWSLRGLGQETQYF.